This passage covers 26 T cell receptor beta chains from one sample sequenced in a study of T cell responses to AZD1222 COVID-19 vaccine (dated by TCRdb to the early 2020s). The sample's time point label, decoded: about 28 days (+/-7) after the second vaccine dose. The meaning of the sample's treatment or condition label: meningococcal conjugate vaccine given as trial control. Library prep was done by the immunoSEQ multiplex PCR assay. TCRdb provides this immuneACCESS table in a form limited to in-frame rearrangements. Some clones are lacking; in checked studies, under half of them reflect an unresolved V gene, and why the rest are absent is not known. A total of around 60,000 clones appear in this sample, 90% to 95% of them only once. The ten top clones hold roughly 6.7% of the sample. Material: peripheral blood, obtained 28 days after the second dose of the MenACWY control vaccine. These TCRs come from an adult who received the MenACWY meningococcal vaccine as a control.

This chain links TRBV18 with TRBJ1-4, with D possibly matching TRBD1 (5 bases). The CDR3 consists of 13 residues. The germline V gene has CDR1 KGHSH and CDR2 LQKENI. V gave up 4 bases and J gave up 2 bases, with 5 bases separating them. The CDR3 sequence is CASSRGTNEKLFF. CDR3 bases: TGTGCCAGCTCACGGGGGACTAATGAAAAACTGTTTTTT.

There are a few counts of this clone. This chain uses TRBV5-4 with TRBJ1-3; D unresolved. V shed 0 bases and J shed 4 bases, with 11 bases lying between them. This CDR3 is 15 amino acids long. Germline CDR1 and CDR2: SGHNT and YYREEE (reference sequence). CDR3 sequence: CASSLGAGTGNTIYF. In nucleotides, the CDR3 is TGTGCCAGCAGCTTGGGAGCGGGAACCGGAAACACCATATATTTT. The full variable domain, its missing parts supplied by reference TRBV5-4 and TRBJ1-3, is ETGVTQSPTHLIKTRGQQVTLRCSSQSGHNTVSWYQQALGQGPQFIFQYYREEENGRGNFPPRFSGLQFPNYSSELNVNALELDDSALYLCASSLGAGTGNTIYFGEGSWLTVV.

V usage is TRBV2 and J usage is TRBJ2-2; 14 bases fit TRBD2. V lost 6 bases, J lost 5 bases, and 5 bases stayed unmatched. CDR1 SNHLY and CDR2 FYNNEI come from the germline V gene. The CDR3 loop spans 16 amino acids. The CDR3 spells CASRGTSGGGTGELFF. The CDR3 DNA reads TGTGCCAGCAGGGGGACTAGCGGGGGTGGAACCGGGGAGCTGTTTTTT.

V is TRBV29-1 and J is TRBJ1-1; D uncertain. The germline V gene encodes CDR1 SQVTM and CDR2 ANQGSEA. V lost 4 bases, J lost 4 bases, and 4 bases lay in between. CDR3 length: 10 residues. CDR3 region: CSVVGTEAFF. Written as DNA, the CDR3 is TGCAGCGTTGTGGGCACTGAAGCTTTCTTT.

This clone was detected once. This rearrangement joins TRBV5-6 to TRBJ2-2; D may be TRBD1 (5 bases). The V and J ends lost 0 bases and 11 bases respectively, with 11 bases between them. Germline V gene sequence: CDR1 SGHDT, CDR2 YYEEEE. CDR3 length equals 13 residues. The CDR3 protein is CASSLEQGPELFF. For the CDR3, the DNA is TGTGCCAGCAGCTTGGAGCAGGGTCCCGAGCTGTTTTTT.

The V and J genes are TRBV3-1 (or the pseudogene TRBV3-2) and TRBJ1-1; the D is unclear. The V end lost 2 bases, the J end lost 1 base, and 11 bases lay between the germline ends. The CDR3 is 15 amino acids. CDR1 is LGHDT and CDR2 is YNNKEL in the germline V gene (reference sequence). DNA of the CDR3: TGTGCCAGCAGCCAAAAGGGTCAGCCGAACACTGAAGCTTTCTTT. It specifies CASSQKGQPNTEAFF.

Notes on this clone: Mismatch with germline at one junction end may stem from a read error. This chain joins TRBV7-9 and TRBJ2-5; 12 bases are a match to TRBD2. Germline CDR1 is SEHNR and CDR2 is FQNEAQ (reference sequence). The CDR3 sequence is 17 residues long. The CDR3 is CAGSPRASGRAGETQYF. The CDR3 DNA is TGTGCCGGCAGCCCTCGGGCTAGCGGGAGGGCTGGGGAGACCCAGTACTTC.

The V gene is TRBV18, the J gene TRBJ1-1, with D hard to call. V was clipped by 4 bases and J by 6 bases, with 6 bases between them. CDR1 and CDR2 from the germline V gene are KGHSH and LQKENI. This CDR3 contains 11 residues. The CDR3 DNA reads as TGTGCCAGCTCACTGGGCTCTGAAGCTTTCTTT. This codes for CASSLGSEAFF.

The chain is built from TRBV4-3 and TRBJ1-6; D remains unclear. Germline loops: CDR1 LGHNA, CDR2 YSLEER. The CDR3 has 15 residues. The germline V and J ends were trimmed by 0 bases and 7 bases, with 10 bases remaining between them. CDR3 in amino acids: CASSQEYRVNSPLHF. As DNA, the CDR3 is TGCGCCAGCAGCCAAGAATACAGAGTGAATTCACCCCTCCACTTT.

J is TRBJ1-3 and V is TRBV7-5; the table gives TRBD1 as D, unverified against the DNA. TRBV7-5 is assigned pseudogene status. CDR3 length: 15 amino acids. This chain's CDR3 is CARSLVPQGRNTIYF. As DNA, the CDR3 is TGTGCCAGAAGCTTAGTTCCCCAGGGGAGAAACACCATATATTTT.

This clone showed up just once. The chain uses TRBV3-1 (or the pseudogene TRBV3-2) and TRBJ1-5; no definite D call. The CDR3 has 14 residues. The germline CDR1 and CDR2 sequences are LGHDT and YNNKEL (reference sequence). V lost 4 bases, J lost 9 bases, and 16 bases lay in between. As DNA, the CDR3 is TGTGCCAGCAGCCTGAACCCAGGTGTTTCGCCCCAGCATTTT. This gives the protein CASSLNPGVSPQHF.

This clone has only one observation. Here the CDR3 DNA reads TGTGCCAGCAGCGAACAGCGGAACACTGAAGCTTTCTTT. It codes for CASSEQRNTEAFF. The chain combines TRBV7-2 with TRBJ1-1; D gene unclear. The CDR3 sequence is 13 residues long. The germline V and J ends were trimmed by 5 bases and 1 base, with 8 bases remaining between them. Germline V lookup: CDR1 SGHTA, CDR2 FQGNSA.

V gene TRBV18 combines with J gene TRBJ1-1; no reliable D call. The CDR3 covers 12 residues. Trimming took 8 bases from V and 4 from J, leaving 11 bases between them. The germline V gene encodes CDR1 KGHSH and CDR2 LQKENI. The CDR3, as DNA: TGTGCCAGCGGGAGCGGAGGCACTGAAGCTTTCTTT. Residues: CASGSGGTEAFF.

V and J are TRBV28 and TRBJ2-4; 7 nucleotides line up with TRBD1. Losses at the gene ends were 5 bases for V and 0 bases for J; bases not matched to a gene: 7. The CDR3 is made up of 16 amino acids. Germline CDR1 reads MDHEN; CDR2 reads SYDVKM. The CDR3 nucleotides are TGTGCCAGCAGTCAAGGGACAGCCCTAGCCAAAAACATTCAGTACTTC. It codes for CASSQGTALAKNIQYF.

V usage is TRBV12-3 or TRBV12-4 and J usage is TRBJ1-1; D possibly corresponds to TRBD1 (5 bases). Trimming took off 8 bases at V and 0 bases at J, with 10 bases between the two ends. This CDR3 has 13 residues. CDR3 DNA: TGTGCCAGCCGGGACGGAATGAACACTGAAGCTTTCTTT. Protein sequence: CASRDGMNTEAFF.

This chain connects TRBV20-1 to TRBJ1-1, with D hard to call. Per the germline V gene, CDR1 is DFQATT and CDR2 is SNEGSKA (reference sequence). The CDR3 contains 11 residues. V gave up 3 bases and J gave up 6 bases, with 8 bases separating them. CDR3 sequence reads: CSASAPPEAFF. CDR3 DNA: TGCAGTGCTAGTGCTCCACCTGAAGCTTTCTTT.

The chain links TRBV7-3 to TRBJ2-5, with D possibly matching TRBD2 (5 bases). CDR3 length: 13 amino acids. V lost 3 bases to trimming and J lost 0 bases, with 5 bases between them. In germline, CDR1 is SGHTA, CDR2 FQGTGA. In DNA form, the CDR3 reads TGTGCCAGCAGCTTGGACTACCAAGAGACCCAGTACTTC. It yields the protein CASSLDYQETQYF.

The chain links TRBV2 to TRBJ2-7, with TRBD2 as a possible D gene (6 bases). The CDR3 spans 13 residues. V was shortened by 5 bases and J by 2 bases, with 10 bases between the two germline ends. In germline, CDR1 is SNHLY, CDR2 FYNNEI. DNA of the CDR3: TGTGCCAGCAGTCTTTCGGGAGCCTACGAGCAGTACTTC. It translates to CASSLSGAYEQYF. Using reference TRBV2 and TRBJ2-7 for the parts outside the CDR3, the full variable domain is EPEVTQTPSHQVTQMGQEVILRCVPISNHLYFYWYRQILGQKVEFLVSFYNNEISEKSEIFDDQFSVERPDGSNFTLKIRSTKLEDSAMYFCASSLSGAYEQYFGPGTRLTVT.

The V gene is TRBV7-2, the J gene TRBJ1-2; possible D gene TRBD1, 5 bases. This CDR3 contains 14 residues. The germline V gene has CDR1 SGHTA and CDR2 FQGNSA. V was pared by 5 bases and J by 3 bases, with 13 bases between. The CDR3 spells CASSLRGTYYGYTF. The DNA for the CDR3 is TGTGCCAGCAGCCTAAGGGGCACCTACTATGGCTACACCTTC.

The CDR3 spells CASSVAGTGELFF. DNA for the CDR3: TGTGCCAGCAGCGTAGCAGGCACCGGGGAGCTGTTTTTT. The rearrangement joins TRBV9 to TRBJ2-2, with D hard to call. V was trimmed by 0 bases and J by 4 bases, leaving 4 bases between them. In germline, CDR1 is SGDLS, CDR2 YYNGEE. This CDR3 comprises 13 residues. The full variable domain, rest sourced from reference TRBV9 and TRBJ2-2, is DSGVTQTPKHLITATGQRVTLRCSPRSGDLSVYWYQQSLDQGLQFLIQYYNGEERAKGNILERFSAQQFPDLHSELNLSSLELGDSALYFCASSVAGTGELFFGEGSRLTVL.

This sequence joins TRBV7-2 and TRBJ2-5; D is possibly TRBD2 (6 bases). CDR3 length: 15 residues. Deletions cut 5 bases from V and 5 bases from J, with 18 bases between. Germline assignment: CDR1 SGHTA and CDR2 FQGNSA. CDR3 DNA sequence: TGTGCCAGCAGCCCTAGTGGGGGAGGTGGCGAGACCCAGTACTTC. This codes for CASSPSGGGGETQYF.

This clone has a single count. The chain has TRBV10-2 and TRBJ1-1; no firm D call. Germline CDR1 is WSHSY and CDR2 is SAAADI. The CDR3 runs 15 residues. Trimming left V 2 bases short and J 4 bases short, with 14 bases between. CDR3: CASSELRPTGTEAFF. CDR3 in DNA: TGCGCCAGCAGTGAGCTGAGGCCTACTGGCACTGAAGCTTTCTTT.

V gene TRBV11-3 combines with J gene TRBJ1-1; 9 bases align to TRBD1. This CDR3 is 16 amino acids long. The germline V gene has CDR1 SGHNT and CDR2 YENEEA. J lost 5 bases, V lost 5 bases, and 12 bases had no gene match. This CDR3 is CASSPGQGSLGTEAFF. CDR3 nucleotides: TGTGCCAGCAGCCCCGGACAGGGGTCACTGGGGACTGAAGCTTTCTTT.

This clone has more than one count but fewer than ten. The chain has TRBV28 and TRBJ1-2, with D maybe TRBD1 (5 bases). The CDR3 covers 12 residues. The germline CDR1 and CDR2 sequences are MDHEN and SYDVKM. V was pared by 8 bases and J by 1 base, with 8 bases between. The CDR3, as DNA: TGTGCCAGCGCGGGGGTTAACTATGGCTACACCTTC. Translated: CASAGVNYGYTF.

The chain carries TRBV11-2 and TRBJ1-3; D is unresolved. This CDR3 comprises 16 residues. CDR1 is SGHAT, CDR2 FQNNGV, per germline. The V end lost 6 bases, the J end lost 2 bases, and 17 bases lay between the germline ends. CDR3 in amino acids: CASSPTLVLTGNTIYF. CDR3 nucleotide sequence: TGTGCCAGCAGTCCAACACTTGTCCTTACTGGAAACACCATATATTTT.

This clone was detected once. The chain recombines TRBV7-2 with TRBJ2-7; 9 nucleotides agree with TRBD2. The germline V gene has CDR1 SGHTA and CDR2 FQGNSA. There are 17 residues in the CDR3. V trimming: 0 bases; J trimming: 6 bases; junction bases outside the gene matches: 12. The chain's CDR3 is CASSLARNSGSPLEQYF. DNA of the CDR3: TGTGCCAGCAGCTTAGCGCGAAATAGCGGGAGTCCCCTCGAGCAGTACTTC.